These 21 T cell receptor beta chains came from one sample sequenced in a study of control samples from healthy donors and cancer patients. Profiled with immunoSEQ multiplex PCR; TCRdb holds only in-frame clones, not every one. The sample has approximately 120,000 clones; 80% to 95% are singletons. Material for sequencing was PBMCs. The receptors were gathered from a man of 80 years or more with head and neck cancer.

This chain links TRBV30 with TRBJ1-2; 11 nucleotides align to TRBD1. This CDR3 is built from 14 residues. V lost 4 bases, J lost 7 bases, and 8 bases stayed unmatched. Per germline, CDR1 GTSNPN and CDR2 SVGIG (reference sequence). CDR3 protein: CAWTPGTGGPGYTF. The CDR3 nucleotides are TGTGCCTGGACCCCCGGGACAGGGGGTCCTGGCTACACCTTC.

The CDR3 sequence is CASSRRWTVGTDTQYF. CDR3 in DNA: TGTGCCAGCAGCCGGAGGTGGACAGTTGGGACAGATACGCAGTATTTT. The chain joins TRBV3-1 (or the pseudogene TRBV3-2) to TRBJ2-3; D is perhaps TRBD1 (6 bases). From germline, CDR1 is LGHDT and CDR2 YNNKEL (reference sequence). Trimming pared 4 bases from V and 3 bases from J, leaving 17 bases between. The CDR3 consists of 16 residues.

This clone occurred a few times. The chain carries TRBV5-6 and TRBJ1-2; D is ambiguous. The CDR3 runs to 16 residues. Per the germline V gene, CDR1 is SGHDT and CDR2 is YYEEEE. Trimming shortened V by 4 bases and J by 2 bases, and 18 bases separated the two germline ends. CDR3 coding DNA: TGTGCCAGCAGCCCGGGTAGGGAGGGCCCCAACTATGGCTACACCTTC. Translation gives CASSPGREGPNYGYTF.

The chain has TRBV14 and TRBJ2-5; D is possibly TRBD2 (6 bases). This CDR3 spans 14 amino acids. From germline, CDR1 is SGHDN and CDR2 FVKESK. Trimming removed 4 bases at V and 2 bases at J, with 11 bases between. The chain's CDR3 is CASSPRDLQETQYF. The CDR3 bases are TGTGCCAGCAGCCCGAGGGACTTACAAGAGACCCAGTACTTC.

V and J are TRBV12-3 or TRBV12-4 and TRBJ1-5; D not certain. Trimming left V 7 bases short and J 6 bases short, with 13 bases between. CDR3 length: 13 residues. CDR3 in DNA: TGTGCCAGCACCCGGACGGGCGCTCAGCCCCAGCATTTT. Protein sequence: CASTRTGAQPQHF.

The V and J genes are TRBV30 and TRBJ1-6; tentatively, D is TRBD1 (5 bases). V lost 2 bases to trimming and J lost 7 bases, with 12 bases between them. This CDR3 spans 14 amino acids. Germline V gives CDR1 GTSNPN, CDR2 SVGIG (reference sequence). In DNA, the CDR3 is TGTGCCTGGAGTTCGGGTCGGGACAATTCACCCCTCCACTTT. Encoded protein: CAWSSGRDNSPLHF.

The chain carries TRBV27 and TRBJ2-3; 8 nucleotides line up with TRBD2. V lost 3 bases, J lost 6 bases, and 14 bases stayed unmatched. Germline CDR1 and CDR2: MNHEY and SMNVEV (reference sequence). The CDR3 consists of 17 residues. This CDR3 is CASSFGGAGGWMDTQYF. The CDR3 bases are TGTGCCAGCAGTTTCGGGGGGGCGGGAGGTTGGATGGATACGCAGTATTTT.

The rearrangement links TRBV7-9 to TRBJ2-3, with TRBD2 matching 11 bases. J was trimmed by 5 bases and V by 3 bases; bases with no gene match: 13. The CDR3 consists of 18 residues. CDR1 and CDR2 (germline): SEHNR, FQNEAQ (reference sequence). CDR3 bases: TGTGCCAGCAGCTTGAGCCCCAGACTAGCGGGATTAATAGATACGCAGTATTTT. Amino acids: CASSLSPRLAGLIDTQYF. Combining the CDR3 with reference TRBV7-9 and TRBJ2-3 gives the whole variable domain DTGVSQNPRHKITKRGQNVTFRCDPISEHNRLYWYRQTLGQGPEFLTYFQNEAQLEKSRLLSDRFSAERPKGSFSTLEIQRTEQGDSAMYLCASSLSPRLAGLIDTQYFGPGTRLTVL.

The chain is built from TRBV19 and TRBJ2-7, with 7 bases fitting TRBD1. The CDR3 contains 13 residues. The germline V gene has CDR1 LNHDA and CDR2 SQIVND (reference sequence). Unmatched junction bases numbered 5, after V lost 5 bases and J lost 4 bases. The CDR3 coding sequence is TGTGCCAGTAGTCCCGGGACAGCTTACGAGCAGTACTTC. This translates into CASSPGTAYEQYF.

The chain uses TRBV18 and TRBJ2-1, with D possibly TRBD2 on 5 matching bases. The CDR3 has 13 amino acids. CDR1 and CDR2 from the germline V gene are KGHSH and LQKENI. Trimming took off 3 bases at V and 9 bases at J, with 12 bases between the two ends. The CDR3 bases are TGTGCCAGCTCACCCCTCTCCCGGGGTGAGCAGTTCTTC. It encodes CASSPLSRGEQFF.

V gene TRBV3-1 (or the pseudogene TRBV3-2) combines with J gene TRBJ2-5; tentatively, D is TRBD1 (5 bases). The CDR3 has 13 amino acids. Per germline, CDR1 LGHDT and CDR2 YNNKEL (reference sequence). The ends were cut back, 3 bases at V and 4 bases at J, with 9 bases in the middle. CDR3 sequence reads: CASSHGAGETQYF. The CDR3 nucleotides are TGTGCCAGCAGCCATGGGGCAGGAGAGACCCAGTACTTC.

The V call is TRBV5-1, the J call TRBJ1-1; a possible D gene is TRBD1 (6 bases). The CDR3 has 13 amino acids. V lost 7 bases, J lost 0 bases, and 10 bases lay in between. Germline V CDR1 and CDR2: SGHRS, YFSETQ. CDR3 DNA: TGCGCCAGCGTGGGGGGCTTGAACACTGAAGCTTTCTTT. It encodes CASVGGLNTEAFF.

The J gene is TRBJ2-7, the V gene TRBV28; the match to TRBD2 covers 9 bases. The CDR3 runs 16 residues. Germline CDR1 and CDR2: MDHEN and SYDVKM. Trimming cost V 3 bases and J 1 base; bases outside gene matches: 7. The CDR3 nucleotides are TGTGCCAGCAGTTTTCGGGCACTAGCGGGTTCCTACGAGCAGTACTTC. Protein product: CASSFRALAGSYEQYF.

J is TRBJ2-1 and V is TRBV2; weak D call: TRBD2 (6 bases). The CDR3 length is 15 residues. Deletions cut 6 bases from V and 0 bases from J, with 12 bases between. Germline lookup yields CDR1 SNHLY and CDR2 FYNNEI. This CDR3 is CASSETGSSYNEQFF. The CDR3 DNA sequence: TGTGCCAGCAGCGAAACCGGGAGCTCCTACAATGAGCAGTTCTTC.

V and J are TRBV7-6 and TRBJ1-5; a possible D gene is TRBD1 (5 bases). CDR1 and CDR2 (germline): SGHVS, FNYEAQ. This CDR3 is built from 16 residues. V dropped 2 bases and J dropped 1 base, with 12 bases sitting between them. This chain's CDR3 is CASSLSPGPSNQPQHF. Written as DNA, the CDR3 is TGTGCCAGCAGCTTAAGTCCGGGGCCGAGCAATCAGCCCCAGCATTTT.

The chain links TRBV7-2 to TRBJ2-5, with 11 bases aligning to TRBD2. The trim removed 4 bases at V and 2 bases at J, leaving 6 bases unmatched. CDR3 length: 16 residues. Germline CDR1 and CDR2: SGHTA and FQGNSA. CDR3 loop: CASSSRRLAGQETQYF. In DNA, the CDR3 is TGTGCCAGCAGCTCACGGAGACTAGCGGGACAAGAGACCCAGTACTTC.

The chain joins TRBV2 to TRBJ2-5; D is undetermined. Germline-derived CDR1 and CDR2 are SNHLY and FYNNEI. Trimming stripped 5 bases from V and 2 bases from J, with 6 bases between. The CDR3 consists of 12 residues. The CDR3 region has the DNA TGTGCCAGCAGTAAAATTCAAGAGACCCAGTACTTC. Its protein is CASSKIQETQYF. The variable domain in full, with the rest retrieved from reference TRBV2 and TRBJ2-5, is EPEVTQTPSHQVTQMGQEVILRCVPISNHLYFYWYRQILGQKVEFLVSFYNNEISEKSEIFDDQFSVERPDGSNFTLKIRSTKLEDSAMYFCASSKIQETQYFGPGTRLLVL.

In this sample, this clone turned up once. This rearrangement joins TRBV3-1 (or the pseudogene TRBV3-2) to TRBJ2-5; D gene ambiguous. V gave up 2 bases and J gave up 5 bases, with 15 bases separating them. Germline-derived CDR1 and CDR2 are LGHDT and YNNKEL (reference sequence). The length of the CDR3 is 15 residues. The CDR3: CASSQTDWRRETQYF. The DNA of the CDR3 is TGTGCCAGCAGCCAAACTGATTGGAGACGGGAGACCCAGTACTTC.

The CDR3 coding sequence is TGCGCCAGCAGCTCACTACAGGCGACGCGTACGCAGTATTTT. This sequence encodes CASSSLQATRTQYF. This rearrangement joins TRBV5-1 to TRBJ2-3, with a weak D call TRBD1 (5 bases). This CDR3 region has 14 residues. Germline V gives CDR1 SGHRS, CDR2 YFSETQ. Trimming pared 3 bases from V and 8 bases from J, leaving 16 bases between.

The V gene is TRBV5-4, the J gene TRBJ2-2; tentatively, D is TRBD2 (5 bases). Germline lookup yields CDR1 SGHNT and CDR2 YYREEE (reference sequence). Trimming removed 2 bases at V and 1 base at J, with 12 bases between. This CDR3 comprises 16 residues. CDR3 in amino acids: CASSLRGRQNTGELFF. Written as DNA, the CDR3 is TGTGCCAGCAGCTTAAGAGGGAGACAGAACACCGGGGAGCTGTTTTTT.

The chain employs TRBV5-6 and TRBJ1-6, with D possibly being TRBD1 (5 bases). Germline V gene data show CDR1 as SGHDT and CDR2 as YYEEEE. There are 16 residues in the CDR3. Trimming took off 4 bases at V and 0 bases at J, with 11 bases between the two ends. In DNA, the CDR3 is TGTGCCAGCAGCCTGGGGGGGGGCTCCTATAATTCACCCCTCCACTTT. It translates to CASSLGGGSYNSPLHF.